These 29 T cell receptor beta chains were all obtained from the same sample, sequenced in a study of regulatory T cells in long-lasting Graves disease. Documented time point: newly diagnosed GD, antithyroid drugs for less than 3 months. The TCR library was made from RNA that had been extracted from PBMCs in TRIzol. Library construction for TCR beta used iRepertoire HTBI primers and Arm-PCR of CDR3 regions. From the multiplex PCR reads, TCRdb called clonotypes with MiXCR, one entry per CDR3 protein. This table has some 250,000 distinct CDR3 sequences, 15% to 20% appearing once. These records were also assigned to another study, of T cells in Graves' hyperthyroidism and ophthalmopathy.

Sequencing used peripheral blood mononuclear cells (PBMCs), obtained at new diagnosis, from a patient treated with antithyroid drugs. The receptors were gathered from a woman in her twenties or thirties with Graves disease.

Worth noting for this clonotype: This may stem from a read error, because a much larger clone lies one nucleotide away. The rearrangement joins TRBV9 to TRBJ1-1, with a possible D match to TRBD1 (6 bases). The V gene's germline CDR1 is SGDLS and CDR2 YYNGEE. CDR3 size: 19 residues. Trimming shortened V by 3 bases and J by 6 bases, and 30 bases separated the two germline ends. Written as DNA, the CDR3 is TGTGCCAGCAGCGAGGACAGTACCCGGATTCTCGTTGAGTACGCTGAAGCTTTCTTT. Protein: CASSEDSTRILVEYAEAFF.

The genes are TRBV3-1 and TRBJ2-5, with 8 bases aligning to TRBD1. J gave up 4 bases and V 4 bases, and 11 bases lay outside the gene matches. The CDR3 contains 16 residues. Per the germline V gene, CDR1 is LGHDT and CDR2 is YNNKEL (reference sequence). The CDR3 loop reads CASSPRTGPRGETQYF. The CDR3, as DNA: TGTGCCAGCAGCCCACGGACAGGGCCGAGAGGAGAGACCCAGTACTTC.

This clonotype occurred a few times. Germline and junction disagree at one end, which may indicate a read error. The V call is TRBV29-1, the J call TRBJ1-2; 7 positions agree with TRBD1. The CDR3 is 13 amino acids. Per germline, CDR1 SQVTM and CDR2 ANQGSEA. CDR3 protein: CSVEDRVQGGYTF. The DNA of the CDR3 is TGCAGCGTGGAAGACAGGGTCCAGGGGGGCTACACCTTC.

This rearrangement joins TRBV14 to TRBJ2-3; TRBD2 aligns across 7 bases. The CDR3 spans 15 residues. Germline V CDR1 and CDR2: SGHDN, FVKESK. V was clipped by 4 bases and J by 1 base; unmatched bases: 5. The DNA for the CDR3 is TGTGCCAGCAGCCGTTTAGCGGGTGGCACAGATACGCAGTATTTT. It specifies CASSRLAGGTDTQYF.

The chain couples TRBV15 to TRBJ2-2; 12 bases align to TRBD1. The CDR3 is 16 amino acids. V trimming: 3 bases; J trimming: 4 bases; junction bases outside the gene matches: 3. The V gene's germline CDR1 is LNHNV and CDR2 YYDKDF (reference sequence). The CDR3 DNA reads TGTGCCACCAGCAGGGGGACAGGGGGCAGCACCGGGGAGCTGTTTTTT. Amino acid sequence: CATSRGTGGSTGELFF.

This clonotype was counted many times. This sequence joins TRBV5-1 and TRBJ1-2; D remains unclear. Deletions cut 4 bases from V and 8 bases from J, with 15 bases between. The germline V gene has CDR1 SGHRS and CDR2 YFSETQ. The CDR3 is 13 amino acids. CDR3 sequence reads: CASSERIAIGYTF. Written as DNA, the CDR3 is TGCGCCAGCAGCGAGAGGATTGCAATCGGCTACACCTTC.

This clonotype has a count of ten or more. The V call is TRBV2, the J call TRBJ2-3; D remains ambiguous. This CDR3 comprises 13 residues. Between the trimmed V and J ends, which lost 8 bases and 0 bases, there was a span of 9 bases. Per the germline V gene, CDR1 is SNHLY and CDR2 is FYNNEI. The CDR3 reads CASQGFSTDTQYF. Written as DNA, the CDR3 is TGTGCCAGCCAAGGCTTCAGCACAGATACGCAGTATTTT.

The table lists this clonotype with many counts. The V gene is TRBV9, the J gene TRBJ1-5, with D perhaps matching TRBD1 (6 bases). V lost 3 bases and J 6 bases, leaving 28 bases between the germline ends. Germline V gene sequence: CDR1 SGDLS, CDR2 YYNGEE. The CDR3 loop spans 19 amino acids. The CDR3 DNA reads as TGTGCCAGCAGCGATCCTATGGGGGGCGAAATTAAAGGTAGTCAGCCCCAGCATTTT. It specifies CASSDPMGGEIKGSQPQHF.

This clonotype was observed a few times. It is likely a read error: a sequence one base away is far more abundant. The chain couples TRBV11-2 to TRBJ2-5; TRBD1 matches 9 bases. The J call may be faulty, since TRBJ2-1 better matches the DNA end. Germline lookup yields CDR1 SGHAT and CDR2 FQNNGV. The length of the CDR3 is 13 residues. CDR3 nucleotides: TGTGTCAGCAGCCGGACAGGGGAAGATGAGCAGTTCTTC. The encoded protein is CVSSRTGEDEQFF.

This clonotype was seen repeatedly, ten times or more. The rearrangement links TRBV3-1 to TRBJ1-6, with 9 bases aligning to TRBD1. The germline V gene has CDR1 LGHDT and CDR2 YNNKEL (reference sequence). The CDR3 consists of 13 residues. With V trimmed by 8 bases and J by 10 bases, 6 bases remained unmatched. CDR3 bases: TGTGCCAGCGGGGACAGGGTAGAGTCACCCCTCCACTTT. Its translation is CASGDRVESPLHF.

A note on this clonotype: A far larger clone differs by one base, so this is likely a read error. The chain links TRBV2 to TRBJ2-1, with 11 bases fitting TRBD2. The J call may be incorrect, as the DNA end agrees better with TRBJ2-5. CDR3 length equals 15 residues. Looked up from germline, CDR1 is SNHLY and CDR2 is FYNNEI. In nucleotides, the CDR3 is TGTGCCAGCTGTGAAGATAGCGGGGGGGCGGAGACCCAGTACTTC. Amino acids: CASCEDSGGAETQYF.

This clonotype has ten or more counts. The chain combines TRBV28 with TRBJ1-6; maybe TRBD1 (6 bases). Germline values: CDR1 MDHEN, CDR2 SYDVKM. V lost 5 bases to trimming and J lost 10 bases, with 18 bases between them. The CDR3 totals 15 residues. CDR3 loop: CASSTPGDLGSPLHF. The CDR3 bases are TGTGCCAGCAGTACACCAGGGGATTTGGGCTCACCCCTCCACTTT.

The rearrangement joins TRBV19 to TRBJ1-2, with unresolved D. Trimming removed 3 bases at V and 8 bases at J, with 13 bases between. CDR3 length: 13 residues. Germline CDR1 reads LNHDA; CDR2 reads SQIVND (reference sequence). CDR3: CASSILMGFGYTF. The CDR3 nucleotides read TGTGCCAGTAGTATTCTCATGGGGTTCGGCTACACCTTC.

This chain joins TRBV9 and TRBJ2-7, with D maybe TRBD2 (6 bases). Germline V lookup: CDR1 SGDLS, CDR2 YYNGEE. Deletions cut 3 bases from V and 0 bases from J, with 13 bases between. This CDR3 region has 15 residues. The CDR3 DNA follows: TGTGCCAGCAGCGCCCACGCGGGAAGCTCCTACGAGCAGTACTTC. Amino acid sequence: CASSAHAGSSYEQYF.

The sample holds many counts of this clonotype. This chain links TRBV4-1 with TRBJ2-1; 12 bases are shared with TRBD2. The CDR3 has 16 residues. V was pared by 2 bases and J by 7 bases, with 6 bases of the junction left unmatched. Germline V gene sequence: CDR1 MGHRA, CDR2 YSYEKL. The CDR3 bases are TGCGCCAGCAGCCAATTGACTAGCGGGGGTGGTAATGAGCAGTTCTTC. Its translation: CASSQLTSGGGNEQFF.

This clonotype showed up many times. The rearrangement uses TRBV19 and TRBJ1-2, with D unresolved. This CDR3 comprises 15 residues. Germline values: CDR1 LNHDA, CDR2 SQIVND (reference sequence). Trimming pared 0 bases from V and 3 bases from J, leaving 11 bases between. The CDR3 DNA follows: TGTGCCAGTAGTATAGACCGAACTAAGGACTATGGCTACACCTTC. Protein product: CASSIDRTKDYGYTF.

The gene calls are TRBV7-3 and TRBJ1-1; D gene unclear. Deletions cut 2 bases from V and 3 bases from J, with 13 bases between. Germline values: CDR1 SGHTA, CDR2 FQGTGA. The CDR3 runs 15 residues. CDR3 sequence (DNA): TGTGCCAGCAGCTTATACAAGGTCGGGGACACTGAAGCTTTCTTT. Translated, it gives CASSLYKVGDTEAFF.

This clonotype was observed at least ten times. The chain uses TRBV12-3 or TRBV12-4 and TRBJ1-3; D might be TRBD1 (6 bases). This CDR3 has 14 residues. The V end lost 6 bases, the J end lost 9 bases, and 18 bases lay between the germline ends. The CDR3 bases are TGTGCCAGCAGCCCAGACTCACAGGGAGGCACCATATATTTT. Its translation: CASSPDSQGGTIYF.

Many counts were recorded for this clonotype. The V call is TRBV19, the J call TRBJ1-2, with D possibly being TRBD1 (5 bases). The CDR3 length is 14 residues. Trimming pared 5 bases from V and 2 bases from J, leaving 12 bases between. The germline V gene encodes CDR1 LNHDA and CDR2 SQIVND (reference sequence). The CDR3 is CASSFQGRNYGYTF. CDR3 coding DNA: TGTGCCAGTAGTTTCCAGGGCAGGAACTATGGCTACACCTTC.

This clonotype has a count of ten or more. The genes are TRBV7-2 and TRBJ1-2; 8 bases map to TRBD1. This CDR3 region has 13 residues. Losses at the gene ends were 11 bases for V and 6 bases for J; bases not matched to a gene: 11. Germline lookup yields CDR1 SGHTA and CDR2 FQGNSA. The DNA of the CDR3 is TGTGCCCGTAACAGGGGGAAATTTCATGGCTACACCTTC. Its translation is CARNRGKFHGYTF.

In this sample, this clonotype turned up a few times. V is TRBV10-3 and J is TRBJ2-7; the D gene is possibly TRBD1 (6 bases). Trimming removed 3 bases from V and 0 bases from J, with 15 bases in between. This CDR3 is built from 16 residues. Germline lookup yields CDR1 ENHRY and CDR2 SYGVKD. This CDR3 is CAISDIGGFSSYEQYF. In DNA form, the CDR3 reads TGTGCCATCAGTGACATTGGGGGCTTTAGCTCCTACGAGCAGTACTTC.

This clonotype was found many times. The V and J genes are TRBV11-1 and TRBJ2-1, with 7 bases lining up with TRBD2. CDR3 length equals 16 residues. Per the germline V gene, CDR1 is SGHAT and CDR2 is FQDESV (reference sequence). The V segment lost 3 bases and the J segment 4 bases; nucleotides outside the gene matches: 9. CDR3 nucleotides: TGTGCCAGCAGCTTCGTCGGGGACTACACATACAATGAGCAGTTCTTC. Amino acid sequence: CASSFVGDYTYNEQFF.

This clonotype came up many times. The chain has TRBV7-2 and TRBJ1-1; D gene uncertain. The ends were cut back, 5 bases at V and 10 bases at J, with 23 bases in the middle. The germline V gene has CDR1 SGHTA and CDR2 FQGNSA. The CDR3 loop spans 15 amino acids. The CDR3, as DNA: TGTGCCAGCAGCATCCAGACGGGTCGCCTTGGCCGAGCTTTCTTT. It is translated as CASSIQTGRLGRAFF.

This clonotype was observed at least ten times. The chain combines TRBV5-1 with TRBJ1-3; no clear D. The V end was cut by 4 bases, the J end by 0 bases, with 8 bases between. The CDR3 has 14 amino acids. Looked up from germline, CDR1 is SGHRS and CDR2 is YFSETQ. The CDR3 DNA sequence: TGCGCCAGCAGCGTTATTCCCTCTGGAAACACCATATATTTT. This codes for CASSVIPSGNTIYF.

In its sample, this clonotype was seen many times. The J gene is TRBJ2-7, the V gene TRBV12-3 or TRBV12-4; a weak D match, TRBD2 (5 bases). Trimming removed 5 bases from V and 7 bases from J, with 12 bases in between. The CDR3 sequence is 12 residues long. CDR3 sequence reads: CASSDTRWEQYF. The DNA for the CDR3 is TGTGCCAGCAGTGATACTAGGTGGGAGCAGTACTTC.

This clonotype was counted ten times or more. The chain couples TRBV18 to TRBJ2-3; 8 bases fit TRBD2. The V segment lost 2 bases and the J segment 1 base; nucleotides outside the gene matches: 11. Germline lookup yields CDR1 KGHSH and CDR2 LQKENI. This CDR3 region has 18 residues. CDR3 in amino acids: CASSPRSGGLVGTDTQYF. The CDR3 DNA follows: TGTGCCAGCTCACCAAGGAGCGGGGGATTAGTGGGCACAGATACGCAGTATTTT.

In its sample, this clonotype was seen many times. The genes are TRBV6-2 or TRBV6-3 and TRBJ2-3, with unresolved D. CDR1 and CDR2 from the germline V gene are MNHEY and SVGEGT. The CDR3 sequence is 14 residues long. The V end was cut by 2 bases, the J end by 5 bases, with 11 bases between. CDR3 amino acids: CASSYAPVKDTQYF. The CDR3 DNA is TGTGCCAGCAGTTACGCCCCGGTCAAAGATACGCAGTATTTT.

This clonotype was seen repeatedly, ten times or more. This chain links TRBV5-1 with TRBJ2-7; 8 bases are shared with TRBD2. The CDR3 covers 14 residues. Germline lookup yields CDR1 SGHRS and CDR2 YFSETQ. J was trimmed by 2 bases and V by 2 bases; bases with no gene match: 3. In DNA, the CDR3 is TGCGCCAGCAGCTTCCTCGGGAGGGCCTACGAGCAGTACTTC. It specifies CASSFLGRAYEQYF.

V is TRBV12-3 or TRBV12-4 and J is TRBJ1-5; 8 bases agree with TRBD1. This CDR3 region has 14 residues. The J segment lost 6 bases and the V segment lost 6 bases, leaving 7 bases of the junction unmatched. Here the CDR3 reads CASRLQGASQPQHF. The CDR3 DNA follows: TGTGCCAGCAGGTTGCAGGGGGCTAGTCAGCCCCAGCATTTT.